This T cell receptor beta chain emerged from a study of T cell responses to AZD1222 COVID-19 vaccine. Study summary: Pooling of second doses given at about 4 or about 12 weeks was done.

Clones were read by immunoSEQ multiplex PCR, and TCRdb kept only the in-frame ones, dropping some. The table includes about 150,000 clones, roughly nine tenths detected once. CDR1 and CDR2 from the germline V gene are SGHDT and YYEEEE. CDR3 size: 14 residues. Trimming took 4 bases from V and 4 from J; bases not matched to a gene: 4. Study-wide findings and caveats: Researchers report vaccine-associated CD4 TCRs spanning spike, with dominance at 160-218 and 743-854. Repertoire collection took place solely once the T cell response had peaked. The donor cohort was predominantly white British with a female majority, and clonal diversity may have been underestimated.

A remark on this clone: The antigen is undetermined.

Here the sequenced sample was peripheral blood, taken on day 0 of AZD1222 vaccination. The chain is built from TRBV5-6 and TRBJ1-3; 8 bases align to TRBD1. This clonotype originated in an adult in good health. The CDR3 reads CASSAGQGGNTIYF. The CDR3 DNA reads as TGTGCCAGCAGCGCCGGACAGGGAGGAAACACCATATATTTT.